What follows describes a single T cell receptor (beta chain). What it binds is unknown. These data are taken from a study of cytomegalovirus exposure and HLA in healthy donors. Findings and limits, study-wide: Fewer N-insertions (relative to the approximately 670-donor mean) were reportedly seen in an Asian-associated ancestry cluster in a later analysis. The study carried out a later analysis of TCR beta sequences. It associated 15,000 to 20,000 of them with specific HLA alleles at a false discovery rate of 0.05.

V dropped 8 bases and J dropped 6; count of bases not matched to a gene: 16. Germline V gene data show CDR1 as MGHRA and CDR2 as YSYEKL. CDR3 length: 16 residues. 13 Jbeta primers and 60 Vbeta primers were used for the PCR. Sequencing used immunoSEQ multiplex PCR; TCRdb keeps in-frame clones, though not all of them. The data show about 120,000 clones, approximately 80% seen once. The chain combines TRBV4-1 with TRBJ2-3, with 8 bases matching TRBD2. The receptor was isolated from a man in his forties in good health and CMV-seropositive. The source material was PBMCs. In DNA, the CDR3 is TGCGCCAGCGGAGCAAACCCAGGACTAGCTTCGGATACGCAGTATTTT. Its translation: CASGANPGLASDTQYF.